A selection of T cell receptor beta chains follows, all from one sample in a study of Ad26.COV2.S vaccination and SARS-CoV-2 variants. Sequencing was performed with immunoSEQ multiplex PCR; in TCRdb, only in-frame clones are kept and a portion is missing. The sample lists about 420,000 clones, 88% occurring once. This specimen was peripheral blood, taken in a trial of Ad26.COV2.S vaccine versus placebo. These receptors all stem from a person aged 18-65 years who received the Ad26.COV2.S COVID-19 vaccine or a placebo. The CDR3 runs from the conserved cysteine through the conserved F or W.

v_call	cdr3_length	j_call	cdr3_aa
TRBV5-1	13	TRBJ2-7	CASSPQGHYEQYF
TRBV7-3	14	TRBJ2-7	CASSLTVLGNEQYF
TRBV30	13	TRBJ2-7	CAWSVSRTYEQYF
TRBV28	15	TRBJ1-1	CASSLFWGQNTEAFF
TRBV2	15	TRBJ1-1	CASSVRDRGNTEAFF
TRBV4-3	18	TRBJ2-4	CASSQDFTGGKTKNIQYF
TRBV6-5	14	TRBJ1-4	CASSLQATNEKLFF
TRBV19	14	TRBJ2-7	CASSIEGIAYEQYF
TRBV5-1	13	TRBJ2-7	CASSLGRAYEQYF
TRBV6-2/TRBV6-3	12	TRBJ2-7	CASSQSSSEQYF
TRBV4-3	15	TRBJ1-3	CASSQGASSGNTIYF
TRBV30	17	TRBJ1-2	CAWSVNPWTGFAYGYTF
TRBV5-1	15	TRBJ1-2	CASSLGGAALYGYTF
TRBV5-1	15	TRBJ1-1	CASSLERWGNTEAFF
TRBV2	17	TRBJ2-2	CASSVTSGRLNTGELFF
TRBV6-6	15	TRBJ2-7	CASTVTDRGLYEQYF
TRBV4-3	16	TRBJ2-7	CASSQDHDGLSYEQYF
TRBV27	14	TRBJ2-7	CASSPTGGLSEQYF
TRBV10-2	15	TRBJ1-5	CASSVVPVSNQPQHF
TRBV10-3	13	TRBJ1-2	CAIGEGDPYGYTF
TRBV6-2/TRBV6-3	14	TRBJ1-1	CASSFTRQNTEAFF
TRBV11-2	16	TRBJ2-5	CASSLGLAGGEETQYF
TRBV7-2	16	TRBJ2-2	CASSLRPGGNTGELFF
TRBV6-2/TRBV6-3	13	TRBJ1-2	CASRPLANYGYTF
TRBV30	13	TRBJ1-2	CAWSPQGYYGYTF
TRBV18	14	TRBJ2-2	CASSPPSDTGELFF
TRBV28	13	TRBJ1-3	CASSPTWRNTIYF
TRBV5-1	15	TRBJ2-5	CASSLVAGSQETQYF
TRBV5-1	17	TRBJ1-5	CASSARDRGQSNQPQHF
TRBV6-5	14	TRBJ1-1	CASSYRDVKTEAFF
TRBV11-2	16	TRBJ2-5	CASSLGFLTNQETQYF
TRBV9	14	TRBJ1-4	CASSHDRGGEKLFF
TRBV15	17	TRBJ2-1	CATSRVGLAGGPDEQFF
TRBV2	14	TRBJ2-3	CASRIRGTLHTQYF
TRBV3-1/TRBV3-2	15	TRBJ2-2	CASSQVGTLTGELFF
TRBV11-3	13	TRBJ2-7	CASSPSGLHEQYF
TRBV28	21	TRBJ2-3	CASSFRASRSGGAGSTDTQYF
TRBV5-1	14	TRBJ2-5	CASSLVVGRETQYF
TRBV11-2	11	TRBJ2-5	CASSMKETQYF
TRBV7-3	14	TRBJ2-1	CASSSSGGAGEQFF
TRBV6-2/TRBV6-3	19	TRBJ2-6	CASSYLKGLAGSGANVLTF
TRBV5-4	14	TRBJ2-5	CASSLMASGETQYF
TRBV5-4	15	TRBJ2-7	CASRRGGESSYEQYF
TRBV7-9	13	TRBJ2-5	CAFETGVAETQYF
TRBV24-1	16	TRBJ1-2	CATSDPTHPGLGGYTF
TRBV7-2	16	TRBJ2-5	CASSLVGGGNGETQYF
TRBV28	12	TRBJ1-4	CASWGGGEKLFF
TRBV27	17	TRBJ1-5	CASSLSGGDYSNQPQHF
TRBV7-8	15	TRBJ2-7	CASSYRGGSSYEQYF
TRBV6-2/TRBV6-3	14	TRBJ2-6	CASSGASGANVLTF
TRBV6-6	15	TRBJ1-6	CASRGRGVDISPLHF
TRBV12-3/TRBV12-4	12	TRBJ1-5	CASSLPNQPQHF
TRBV21-1	16	TRBJ1-5	CASSKGGQGAHQPQHF
TRBV6-1	17	TRBJ2-7	CASSEARLAGPPYEQYF
TRBV29-1	12	TRBJ2-1	CSVEESGTEQFF
TRBV4-1	16	TRBJ1-1	CASSRGGAALNTEAFF
TRBV28	12	TRBJ1-1	CASSPGTFEAFF